This T cell receptor (beta chain) comes out of a study of blood T cell repertoires in COVID-19. The study drew participants aged about 18 to 89 years from some 24 US areas. Cohorts were based on clinical histories the participants reported. From germline, CDR1 is MNHEY and CDR2 SVGAGI. The CDR3 is made up of 13 amino acids. V dropped 5 bases and J dropped 4 bases, with 11 bases sitting between them. Only in-frame clones appear in the TCRdb table, and some are missing; sequencing was by immunoSEQ multiplex PCR. The sample shows approximately 140,000 clones, 80% to 85% of them seen only once. Sequenced: PBMCs or T cells enriched from blood (not recorded which). This chain joins TRBV6-5 and TRBJ1-2, with D perhaps TRBD1 (5 bases). The receptor was isolated from a woman aged 50 to 65 who had been exposed to COVID-19. Written as DNA, the CDR3 is TGTGCCAGCAGTAGAAGGGGCACCTATGGCTACACCTTC. Protein sequence: CASSRRGTYGYTF.